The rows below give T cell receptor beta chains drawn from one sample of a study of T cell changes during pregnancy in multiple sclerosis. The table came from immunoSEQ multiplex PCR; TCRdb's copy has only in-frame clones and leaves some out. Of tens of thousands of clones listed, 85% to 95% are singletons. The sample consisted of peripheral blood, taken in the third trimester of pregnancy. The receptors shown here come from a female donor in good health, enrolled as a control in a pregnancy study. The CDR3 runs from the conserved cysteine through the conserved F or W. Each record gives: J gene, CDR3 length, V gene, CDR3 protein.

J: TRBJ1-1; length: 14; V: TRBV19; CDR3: CASSYRGGRTEAFF
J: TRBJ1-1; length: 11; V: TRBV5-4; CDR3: CASTRQGLAFF
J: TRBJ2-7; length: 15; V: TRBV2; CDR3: CASSVNGRGTNEQYF
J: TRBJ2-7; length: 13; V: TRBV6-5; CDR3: CASSPGRDYEQYF
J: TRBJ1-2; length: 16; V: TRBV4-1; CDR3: CASSQPTGKGSDGYTF
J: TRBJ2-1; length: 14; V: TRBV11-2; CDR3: CASSSQASYNEQFF
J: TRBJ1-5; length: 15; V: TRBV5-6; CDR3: CASSHSDGGNQPQHF
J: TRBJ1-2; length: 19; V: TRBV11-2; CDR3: CASSPYLGSPGQGANGYTF
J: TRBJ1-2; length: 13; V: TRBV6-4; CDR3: CASSEGANYGYTF
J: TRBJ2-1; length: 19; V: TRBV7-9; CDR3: CASSLGRERGTSSYNEQFF
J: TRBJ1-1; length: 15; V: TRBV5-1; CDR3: CASSLDPGEGAEAFF
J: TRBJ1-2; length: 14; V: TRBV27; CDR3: CASSFGGLNYGYTF
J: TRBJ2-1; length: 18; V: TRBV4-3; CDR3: CASSQDPAGGSYYNEQFF
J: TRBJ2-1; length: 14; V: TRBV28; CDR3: CASSRGVSYNEQFF
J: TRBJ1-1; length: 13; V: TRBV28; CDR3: CASRRGENTEAFF
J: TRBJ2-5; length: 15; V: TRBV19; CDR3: CASMGLAGGTETQYF
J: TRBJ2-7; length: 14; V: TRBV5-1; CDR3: CASSLVRVWDEQYF
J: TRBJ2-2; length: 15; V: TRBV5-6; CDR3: CASSPGGGRNGELFF
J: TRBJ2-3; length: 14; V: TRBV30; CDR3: CAWSVRGVGDTQYF
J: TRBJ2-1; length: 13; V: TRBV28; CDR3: CASSPGTLVGQFF
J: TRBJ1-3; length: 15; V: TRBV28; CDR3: CASSFFGSSGNTIYF
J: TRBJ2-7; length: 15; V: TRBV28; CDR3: CASSILGGSTYEQYF
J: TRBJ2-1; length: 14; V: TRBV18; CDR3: CASSPLVIRDEQFF
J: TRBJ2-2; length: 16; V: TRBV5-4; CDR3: CASSLDLGARTGELFF
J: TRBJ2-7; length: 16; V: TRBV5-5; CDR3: CASSLGLFTGGFEQYF
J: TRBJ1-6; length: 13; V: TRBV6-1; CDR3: CASQGANNSPLHF
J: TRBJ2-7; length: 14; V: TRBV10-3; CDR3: CAISSGGASYEQYF
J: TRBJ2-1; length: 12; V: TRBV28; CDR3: CASSPSYNEQFF
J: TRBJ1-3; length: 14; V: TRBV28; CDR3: CASSLTGDRNTIYF
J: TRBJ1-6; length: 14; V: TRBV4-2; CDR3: CASSQEGDSSPLHF
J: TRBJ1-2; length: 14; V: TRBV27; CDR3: CASGARGLGYGYTF
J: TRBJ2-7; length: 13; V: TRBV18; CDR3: CATLGWTGAEQYF
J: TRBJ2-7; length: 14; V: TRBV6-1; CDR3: CASRPRDRGYEQYF
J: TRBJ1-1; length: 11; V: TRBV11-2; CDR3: CASSPPGPLVF
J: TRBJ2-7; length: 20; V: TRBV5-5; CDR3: CASSPGTSGGNPFATYEQYF
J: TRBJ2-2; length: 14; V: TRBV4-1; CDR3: CASSQAEATGELFF
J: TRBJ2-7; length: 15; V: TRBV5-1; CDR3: CASSFSTGQVYEQYF
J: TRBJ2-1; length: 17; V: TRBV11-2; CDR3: CASSPSEGAIGDNEQFF
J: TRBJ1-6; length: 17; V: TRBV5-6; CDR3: CASSSAGQGVENSPLHF
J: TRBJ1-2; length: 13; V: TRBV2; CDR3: CASSQGAKDGYTF
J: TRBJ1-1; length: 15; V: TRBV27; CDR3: CASSVQGQKGTEAFF
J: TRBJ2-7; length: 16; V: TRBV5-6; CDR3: CASSTAGGGSPYEQYF
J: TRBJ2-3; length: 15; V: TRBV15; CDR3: CATGSAGLSTDTQYF
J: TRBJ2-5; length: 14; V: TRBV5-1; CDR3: CASSKGTGQETQYF
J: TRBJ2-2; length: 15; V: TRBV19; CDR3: CASSILAGGTGELFF
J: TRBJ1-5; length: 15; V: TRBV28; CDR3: CASTPSGGSFQPQHF
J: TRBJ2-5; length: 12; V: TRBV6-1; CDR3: CASRTSEETQYF
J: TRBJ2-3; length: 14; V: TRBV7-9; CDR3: CASTRDSSTDTQYF
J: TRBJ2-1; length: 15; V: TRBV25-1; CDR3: CASSDSGRVYNEQFF
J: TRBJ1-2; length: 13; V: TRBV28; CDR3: CASSFHSNYGYTF
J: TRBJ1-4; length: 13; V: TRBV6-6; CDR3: CASSYEGGEKLFF
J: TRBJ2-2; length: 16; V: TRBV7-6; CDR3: CASSLAGRQATGELFF
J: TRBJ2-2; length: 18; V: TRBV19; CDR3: CASSIRGGVAGNTGELFF
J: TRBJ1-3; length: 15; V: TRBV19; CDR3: CASSFGQTSGNTIYF